The sequence of this T cell receptor (beta chain) was determined in a study of T cell repertoires in ileal Crohn's disease. Looking at the study overall: Thiopurines (around 11) or anti-TNF agents (approximately 20) were given postoperatively to about half. Study conclusions and caveats: Compared with CD4 T cells, sorted CD8 cells carried more expanded clones. All patients with clonality above 26.8% had endoscopic recurrence.

Data came from immunoSEQ multiplex PCR; TCRdb stores just in-frame clones and leaves some out. The table includes more than 15,000 clones, 83% detected once. With respect to this clone: Its antigen is unidentified.

Included were adult ileal or ileocolonic Crohn's patients indicated for ileocolonic resection. Germline CDR1 LGHNA, CDR2 YSLEER. The CDR3 contains 17 residues. V was shortened by 2 bases and J by 4 bases, with 17 bases between the two germline ends. This TCR derives from an adult with Crohn's disease. The chain carries TRBV4-3 and TRBJ2-2; D is possibly TRBD2 (5 bases). What was sequenced was ileal tissue. The chain's CDR3 is CASSQKSKLEGTGELFF. In DNA form, the CDR3 reads TGCGCCAGCAGCCAAAAGTCCAAACTAGAGGGCACCGGGGAGCTGTTTTTT.